This T cell receptor (beta chain) was obtained from a study of Graves' ophthalmopathy and Graves' hyperthyroidism. This CDR3 contains 18 residues. Germline V lookup: CDR1 KGHDR, CDR2 SFDVKD. V lost 4 bases to trimming and J lost 5 bases, with 22 bases between them. Amplification from RNA transcripts yielded the TCR beta CDR3 regions. Following a first-round RT-PCR that used HTBI primers, a second-round multiplex PCR was carried out. TCRdb re-analysed the multiplex PCR reads in MiXCR, keeping a single row per CDR3 protein. The sample comprises approximately 700,000 distinct CDR3 sequences, roughly 41% of which are singletons, and less than 55% rests with the top ten. Presentation of ophthalmopathy in the donors involved moderate-to-severe activity, CAS ≥3, NOSPECS ≥4 and a duration under 3 months.

The V and J genes are TRBV24-1 and TRBJ2-2; D is tentatively TRBD1 or TRBD2 (5 bases each). This receptor was obtained from an adult man with Graves' ophthalmopathy. The sequenced sample was peripheral blood. This chain's CDR3 is CATSDPLGDGLETGELFF. The CDR3 bases are TGTGCCACCAGTGACCCGTTAGGGGACGGTTTGGAAACCGGGGAGCTGTTTTTT.